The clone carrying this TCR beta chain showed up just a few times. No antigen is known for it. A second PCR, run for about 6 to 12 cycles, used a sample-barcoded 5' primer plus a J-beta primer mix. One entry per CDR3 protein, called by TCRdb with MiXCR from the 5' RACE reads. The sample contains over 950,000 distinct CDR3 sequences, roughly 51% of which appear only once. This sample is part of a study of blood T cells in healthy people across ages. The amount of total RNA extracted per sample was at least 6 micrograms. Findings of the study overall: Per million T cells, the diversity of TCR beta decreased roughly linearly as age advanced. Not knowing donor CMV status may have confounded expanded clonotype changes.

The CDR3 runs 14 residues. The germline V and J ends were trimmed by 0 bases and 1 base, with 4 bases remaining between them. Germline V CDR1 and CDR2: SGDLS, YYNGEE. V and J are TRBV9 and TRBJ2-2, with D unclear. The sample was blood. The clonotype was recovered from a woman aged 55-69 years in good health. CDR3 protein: CASSVDVNTGELFF. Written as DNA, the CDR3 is TGTGCCAGCAGCGTAGACGTGAACACCGGGGAGCTGTTTTTT. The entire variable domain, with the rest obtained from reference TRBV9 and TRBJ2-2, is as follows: DSGVTQTPKHLITATGQRVTLRCSPRSGDLSVYWYQQSLDQGLQFLIQYYNGEERAKGNILERFSAQQFPDLHSELNLSSLELGDSALYFCASSVDVNTGELFFGEGSRLTVL.